This T cell receptor (beta chain) was recovered during a study of Ad26.COV2.S vaccination and SARS-CoV-2 variants. From germline, CDR1 is SGHTA and CDR2 FQGNSA. Trimming took 0 bases from V and 6 from J; bases not matched to a gene: 5. The CDR3 runs to 16 residues. As regards this clone: Its specificity is unknown.

Findings of the study overall: Vaccinated individuals (as opposed to placebo recipients) had higher spike-specific TCR breadth. Non-spike TCR breadth was similar in vaccine and placebo recipients. Possible underestimation of total T cell responses by the TCR breadth and depth analyses was noted. Considerable breadth of spike-specific CD8+ and CD4+ T cell responses has reportedly been documented following vaccination.

Produced via immunoSEQ multiplex PCR; TCRdb's table is partial and in-frame only. Of around 140,000 clones listed, roughly 90% are singletons. The specimen comprised peripheral blood, sampled after recovery from COVID-19. The V call is TRBV7-2, the J call TRBJ2-2; 9 bases align to TRBD1. The clonotype comes from a human donor who had recovered from COVID-19. The CDR3 DNA sequence: TGTGCCAGCAGCTTAGCCGGGACAGGGAGCGCCGGGGAGCTGTTTTTT. Residues: CASSLAGTGSAGELFF.